This is a list of T cell receptor beta chains from one sample in a study of control samples from healthy donors and cancer patients. The assay was immunoSEQ multiplex PCR, and TCRdb's table has in-frame clones only and misses some. Of more than 60,000 clones listed, about nine tenths are singletons. Material: PBMCs. These TCRs come from a woman between 45 and 60 years old with colorectal cancer. Each CDR3 is given with its conserved first and last residue. Fields, in order: V gene, J gene, D gene, CDR3 protein, CDR3 DNA. D genes are given only for firm matches.

>TRBV27|TRBJ2-5|NA
CASSLWGQETQYF
TGTGCCAGCAGTTTGTGGGGCCAAGAGACCCAGTACTTC
>TRBV20-1|TRBJ2-2|NA
CSASYSGELFF
TGCAGTGCCTCCTACTCCGGGGAGCTGTTTTTT
>TRBV5-1|TRBJ2-5|TRBD2
CASSLEAAGGQETQYF
TGCGCCAGCAGCTTGGAGGCAGCGGGGGGCCAAGAGACCCAGTACTTC
>TRBV29-1|TRBJ1-1|NA
CSVLTVRALNTEAFF
TGCAGCGTTCTGACAGTGAGAGCCCTGAACACTGAAGCTTTCTTT
>TRBV18|TRBJ2-2|NA
CASSLGQGDTGELFF
TGTGCCAGCTCTCTGGGGCAGGGAGACACCGGGGAGCTGTTTTTT
>TRBV30|TRBJ2-2|NA
CAGSQPRGSGDFNTGELFF
TGTGCCGGATCTCAACCCCGGGGTTCGGGAGATTTCAACACCGGGGAGCTGTTTTTT
>TRBV27|TRBJ1-6|NA
CASNELSPGIGSPLHF
TGTGCCAGCAACGAGTTAAGCCCCGGAATAGGTTCACCCCTCCACTTT
>TRBV6-5|TRBJ1-1|NA
CASRLYVGTEAFF
TGTGCCAGCAGATTGTACGTTGGCACTGAAGCTTTCTTT
>TRBV28|TRBJ2-1|NA
CASSLSLNEQFF
TGTGCCAGCAGTTTAAGCCTCAATGAGCAGTTCTTC
>TRBV30|TRBJ1-1|NA
CAWGRLGRHSNTEAFF
TGTGCCTGGGGGCGTTTAGGACGTCACTCGAACACTGAAGCTTTCTTT
>TRBV7-2|TRBJ2-1|NA
CASSLRQYNEQFF
TGTGCCAGCAGCTTGAGACAATACAATGAGCAGTTCTTC
>TRBV27|TRBJ2-5|TRBD1
CASSSKTGTGIETQYF
TGTGCCAGCAGTTCGAAAACCGGGACAGGGATAGAGACCCAGTACTTC
>TRBV20-1|TRBJ2-1|NA
CGGLQYNEQFF
TGCGGGGGGCTACAATACAATGAGCAGTTCTTC
>TRBV19|TRBJ1-1|NA
CASKGGEFFEAFF
TGTGCCAGTAAAGGTGGAGAATTCTTTGAAGCTTTCTTT
>TRBV7-8|TRBJ1-2|NA
CASSLGTDSYGYTF
TGTGCCAGCAGCTTAGGGACAGACTCCTATGGCTACACCTTC
>TRBV14|TRBJ2-1|NA
CASSQGFSGQRNEQFF
TGTGCCAGCAGCCAAGGTTTTTCTGGACAGCGCAATGAGCAGTTCTTC
>TRBV27|TRBJ2-1|NA
CASSFGVYNEQFF
TGTGCCAGCAGTTTCGGGGTATACAATGAGCAGTTCTTC